These 28 T cell receptor beta chains were sequenced from one sample in a study of graft-versus-host responses after intestinal transplantation. For these receptors, no antigen is known. Libraries were prepared by immunoSEQ multiplex PCR; TCRdb keeps only in-frame clonotypes and omits some of them. Counted here are over 80,000 clones, 75% to 95% occurring once; the ten biggest clones make up roughly 0.17%. Sequenced here: unstimulated CD4+ T cells sorted from spleen or lymph node cells, sampled before transplant. Receptors originate from a human donor who was the organ donor for an intestinal transplant.

The chain has TRBV6-5 and TRBJ1-4, with 9 bases lining up with TRBD1. Trimming cost V 0 bases and J 5 bases; bases outside gene matches: 4. From germline, CDR1 is MNHEY and CDR2 SVGAGI. This CDR3 has 16 amino acids. The CDR3 region is CASSYSLTGGNEKLFF. The CDR3 coding sequence is TGTGCCAGCAGTTACTCCCTGACAGGGGGGAATGAAAAACTGTTTTTT.

V gene TRBV10-3 combines with J gene TRBJ2-2, with 8 nucleotides matching TRBD1. With 5 bases clipped from V and 5 bases from J, the junction kept 7 bases outside the gene matches. The germline CDR1 and CDR2 sequences are ENHRY and SYGVKD. The CDR3 runs 15 residues. The CDR3: CAISLTGAETGELFF. CDR3 DNA: TGTGCCATCAGTCTGACAGGGGCGGAGACCGGGGAGCTGTTTTTT.

The genes are TRBV10-3 and TRBJ2-2; perhaps TRBD1 as D (6 bases). The V end was cut by 1 base, the J end by 0 bases, with 18 bases between. This CDR3 is built from 19 residues. Germline-derived CDR1 and CDR2 are ENHRY and SYGVKD. The CDR3 nucleotides are TGTGCCATCAGTGAGTTTCCCCCTGGGACATCCGCGAACACCGGGGAGCTGTTTTTT. This encodes CAISEFPPGTSANTGELFF.

The J gene is TRBJ2-1, the V gene TRBV7-3; possibly TRBD1 for D (5 bases). V lost 4 bases, J lost 8 bases, and 12 bases lay in between. In germline, CDR1 is SGHTA, CDR2 FQGTGA. This CDR3 is built from 13 residues. The CDR3 DNA sequence: TGTGCCAGCAGCTCTCAGGGCGGCGATGAGCAGTTCTTC. It yields the protein CASSSQGGDEQFF. The whole variable domain, remainder taken from reference TRBV7-3 and TRBJ2-1, is GAGVSQTPSNKVTEKGKYVELRCDPISGHTALYWYRQSLGQGPEFLIYFQGTGAADDSGLPNDRFFAVRPEGSVSTLKIQRTERGDSAVYLCASSSQGGDEQFFGPGTRLTVL.

The genes are TRBV9 and TRBJ2-1; the match to TRBD2 covers 7 bases. Germline trimming cut 0 bases from V and 9 bases from J; bases unmatched to any gene: 15. Germline lookup yields CDR1 SGDLS and CDR2 YYNGEE. The CDR3 length is 17 residues. The chain's CDR3 is CASSVGVTSSGRGEQFF. Here the CDR3 DNA reads TGTGCCAGCAGCGTAGGTGTGACTAGCTCCGGTAGGGGTGAGCAGTTCTTC.

V usage is TRBV19 and J usage is TRBJ2-2; tentative D call: TRBD1 (6 bases). V was pared by 5 bases and J by 6 bases, with 19 bases between. Germline CDR1 and CDR2: LNHDA and SQIVND (reference sequence). The length of the CDR3 is 16 residues. CDR3 in amino acids: CASSSYRVRLPGELFF. The CDR3 region has the DNA TGTGCCAGTAGTTCCTACAGGGTCCGACTCCCCGGGGAGCTGTTTTTT.

The chain carries TRBV13 and TRBJ2-7, with D tentatively TRBD2 (5 bases). This CDR3 is built from 13 residues. V lost 6 bases to trimming and J lost 7 bases, with 16 bases between them. Germline V gene data show CDR1 as PRHDT and CDR2 as FYEKMQ (reference sequence). The CDR3 nucleotides are TGTGCCAGCAGGATGAGGGTGGTTCGGGAGCAGTACTTC. It codes for CASRMRVVREQYF.

The chain combines TRBV6-6 with TRBJ2-3; tentatively, D is TRBD1 (5 bases). V was shortened by 5 bases and J by 1 base, with 7 bases between the two germline ends. The CDR3 runs 13 residues. Germline loops: CDR1 MNHNY, CDR2 SVGAGI (reference sequence). The CDR3 nucleotides read TGTGCCAGCAGTCAGGGTCGCACAGATACGCAGTATTTT. This sequence encodes CASSQGRTDTQYF.

The rearrangement links TRBV27 to TRBJ2-3; maybe TRBD1 (6 bases). V gave up 4 bases and J gave up 0 bases, with 14 bases separating them. In germline, CDR1 is MNHEY, CDR2 SMNVEV (reference sequence). This CDR3 has 16 residues. CDR3 residues: CASSWGAGASTDTQYF. CDR3 bases: TGTGCCAGCAGTTGGGGCGCAGGGGCTAGCACAGATACGCAGTATTTT.

This clone has only one observation. This chain links TRBV27 with TRBJ1-6; possible D gene TRBD1, 5 bases. The CDR3 consists of 15 residues. In germline, CDR1 is MNHEY, CDR2 SMNVEV (reference sequence). V dropped 3 bases and J dropped 4 bases, with 10 bases sitting between them. The CDR3 loop is CASSLAGLYNSPLHF. The CDR3, as DNA: TGTGCCAGCAGTTTGGCGGGGCTTTATAATTCACCCCTCCACTTT.

This clone has just one count. The chain uses TRBV5-1 and TRBJ2-1; 10 nucleotides match TRBD2. Germline V gene lookup returns CDR1 SGHRS and CDR2 YFSETQ. V trimming: 5 bases; J trimming: 5 bases; junction bases outside the gene matches: 10. The CDR3 runs to 16 residues. CDR3 amino acids: CASRPIAGGGNNEQFF. The CDR3 region has the DNA TGCGCCAGCAGACCAATAGCGGGGGGCGGGAACAATGAGCAGTTCTTC.

The chain carries TRBV5-6 and TRBJ1-2; D might be TRBD1 (5 bases). The CDR3 loop spans 15 amino acids. Germline-derived CDR1 and CDR2 are SGHDT and YYEEEE. Trimming left V 5 bases short and J 4 bases short, with 18 bases between. CDR3 residues: CASRTPGGSSYGYTF. For the CDR3, the DNA is TGTGCCAGCAGAACACCCGGGGGAAGTAGCTATGGCTACACCTTC.

This chain uses TRBV4-1 with TRBJ1-2, with D tentatively TRBD1 (5 bases). The CDR3 sequence is 16 residues long. With 0 bases removed from V and 2 bases from J, the gap between germline ends came to 13 bases. CDR1 MGHRA and CDR2 YSYEKL come from the germline V gene. CDR3 in amino acids: CASSQDQGRTNYGYTF. Here the CDR3 DNA reads TGCGCCAGCAGCCAAGACCAGGGAAGGACGAACTATGGCTACACCTTC.

The chain is built from TRBV2 and TRBJ1-5; D gene ambiguous. The CDR3 consists of 11 residues. Germline CDR1 SNHLY, CDR2 FYNNEI. The V end lost 3 bases, the J end lost 6 bases, and 3 bases lay between the germline ends. This CDR3 reads CASSDSQPQHF. The CDR3 DNA sequence: TGTGCCAGCAGTGACTCTCAGCCCCAGCATTTT.

The chain uses TRBV27 and TRBJ2-3; D gene ambiguous. The CDR3 runs 13 residues. V was shortened by 7 bases and J by 0 bases, with 8 bases between the two germline ends. In germline, CDR1 is MNHEY, CDR2 SMNVEV (reference sequence). Here the CDR3 DNA reads TGTGCCAGCAAAAGACTCAGCACAGATACGCAGTATTTT. It translates to CASKRLSTDTQYF.

The rearrangement joins TRBV7-9 to TRBJ1-4; weak D call: TRBD1 (6 bases). The CDR3 is 14 residues long. The germline gives CDR1 SEHNR, CDR2 FQNEAQ (reference sequence). With 5 bases removed from V and 0 bases from J, the gap between germline ends came to 7 bases. The CDR3 loop reads CASSRDTTNEKLFF. In nucleotides, the CDR3 is TGTGCCAGCAGCCGGGACACAACTAATGAAAAACTGTTTTTT.

The gene calls are TRBV2 and TRBJ1-4; possibly TRBD1 for D (5 bases). This CDR3 has 17 amino acids. V gave up 7 bases and J gave up 4 bases, with 22 bases separating them. Germline V lookup: CDR1 SNHLY, CDR2 FYNNEI. CDR3 sequence: CASNTGSPGGGNEKLFF. The CDR3 coding sequence is TGTGCCAGCAATACCGGGTCCCCAGGCGGGGGTAATGAAAAACTGTTTTTT.

This chain joins TRBV30 and TRBJ2-1, with D possibly TRBD2 on 5 matching bases. Between the trimmed V and J ends, which lost 7 bases and 9 bases, there was a span of 19 bases. Germline CDR1 is GTSNPN and CDR2 is SVGIG (reference sequence). This CDR3 region has 13 residues. Here the CDR3 reads CALTVWAAGEQFF. The CDR3 DNA is TGTGCCTTGACCGTGTGGGCGGCGGGTGAGCAGTTCTTC.

The chain links TRBV19 to TRBJ2-3; a weak D match, TRBD2 (5 bases). This CDR3 contains 16 residues. V was clipped by 4 bases and J by 0 bases, with 14 bases between them. Germline CDR1 and CDR2: LNHDA and SQIVND (reference sequence). As DNA, the CDR3 is TGTGCCAGTAGTAACCCGGGGTCTTCTAGCACAGATACGCAGTATTTT. It is translated as CASSNPGSSSTDTQYF.

The rearrangement joins TRBV4-1 to TRBJ1-3, with 8 positions matching TRBD1. Germline V gene sequence: CDR1 MGHRA, CDR2 YSYEKL. The CDR3 contains 15 residues. Losses at the gene ends were 4 bases for V and 4 bases for J; bases not matched to a gene: 6. CDR3 bases: TGCGCCAGCAGCCCCCGGGACAGGCCCGGAAACACCATATATTTT. Translating gives CASSPRDRPGNTIYF.

This chain joins TRBV10-3 and TRBJ2-5, with TRBD2 matching 7 bases. There are 14 residues in the CDR3. J gave up 5 bases and V 5 bases, and 8 bases lay outside the gene matches. CDR1 and CDR2 from the germline V gene are ENHRY and SYGVKD. CDR3 sequence reads: CAISPGRGEETQYF. DNA of the CDR3: TGTGCCATCAGTCCGGGACGGGGGGAGGAGACCCAGTACTTC.

The chain has TRBV2 and TRBJ2-3; D perhaps matches TRBD2 (5 bases). V was shortened by 7 bases and J by 0 bases, with 14 bases between the two germline ends. Germline V gene lookup returns CDR1 SNHLY and CDR2 FYNNEI. This CDR3 has 15 residues. CDR3 sequence reads: CASKEVDLSTDTQYF. CDR3 DNA sequence: TGTGCCAGCAAGGAGGTAGATCTAAGCACAGATACGCAGTATTTT.

The chain combines TRBV7-3 with TRBJ2-6; no firm D call. CDR3 length: 15 amino acids. Germline CDR1 is SGHTA and CDR2 is FQGTGA. V was pared by 1 base and J by 2 bases, with 6 bases between. The CDR3 DNA sequence: TGTGCCAGCAGCTTAATTCGCGCTGGGGCCAACGTCCTGACTTTC. As protein: CASSLIRAGANVLTF.

The chain is built from TRBV6-5 and TRBJ1-1; D might be TRBD1 (6 bases). V was trimmed by 5 bases and J by 8 bases, leaving 21 bases between them. This CDR3 comprises 15 residues. Germline CDR1 reads MNHEY; CDR2 reads SVGAGI. CDR3 region: CASSRSYREGWEAFF. The CDR3 DNA follows: TGTGCCAGCAGTCGATCTTACAGGGAGGGTTGGGAAGCTTTCTTT.

The J gene is TRBJ1-4, the V gene TRBV5-6; D may be TRBD1 (6 bases). Germline V gene lookup returns CDR1 SGHDT and CDR2 YYEEEE. V was shortened by 0 bases and J by 10 bases, with 16 bases between the two germline ends. The CDR3 loop spans 15 amino acids. The CDR3, as DNA: TGTGCCAGCAGCTTGGATACACGGACAGCCGGAAAACTGTTTTTT. This codes for CASSLDTRTAGKLFF. Looking up the rest from reference TRBV5-6 and TRBJ1-4 gives the full variable domain: DAGVTQSPTHLIKTRGQQVTLRCSPKSGHDTVSWYQQALGQGPQFIFQYYEEEERQRGNFPDRFSGHQFPNYSSELNVNALLLGDSALYLCASSLDTRTAGKLFFGSGTQLSVL.

This clone was seen a handful of times. CDR3 DNA sequence: TGTGCCAGCAGTTTAGGGACAGAAGCTTTCTTT. Protein sequence: CASSLGTEAFF. V usage is TRBV28 and J usage is TRBJ1-1, with D possibly TRBD1 on 6 matching bases. Trimming left V 2 bases short and J 8 bases short, with 6 bases between. Germline CDR1 reads MDHEN; CDR2 reads SYDVKM. The CDR3 is 11 amino acids.

This clone was detected only once. This chain connects TRBV2 to TRBJ2-2, with D possibly TRBD2 on 5 matching bases. The CDR3 consists of 15 residues. Trimming removed 3 bases at V and 3 bases at J, with 11 bases between. Germline V lookup: CDR1 SNHLY, CDR2 FYNNEI. DNA of the CDR3: TGTGCCAGCAGTGACGTCGGGGTCCACACCGGGGAGCTGTTTTTT. Its translation: CASSDVGVHTGELFF. The full variable domain, completed using reference TRBV2 and TRBJ2-2, is EPEVTQTPSHQVTQMGQEVILRCVPISNHLYFYWYRQILGQKVEFLVSFYNNEISEKSEIFDDQFSVERPDGSNFTLKIRSTKLEDSAMYFCASSDVGVHTGELFFGEGSRLTVL.

The chain is built from TRBV5-4 and TRBJ2-5; 14 nucleotides agree with TRBD2. V gave up 3 bases and J gave up 2 bases; unmatched junction bases: 12. The length of the CDR3 is 19 residues. Per germline, CDR1 SGHNT and CDR2 YYREEE (reference sequence). In nucleotides, the CDR3 is TGTGCCAGCAGCTCGGGACTAGCGGGGGCGCCCCTTTCTCAAGAGACCCAGTACTTC. Its translation: CASSSGLAGAPLSQETQYF.